This T cell receptor (beta chain) is drawn from a study of CD8 T cells in ankylosing spondylitis (dated by TCRdb to 2015 to 2018). Broadly, across the study: T cell receptor beta repertoires were profiled in healthy donors and ankylosing spondylitis patients so that disease-linked TCR variants could be found. Peripheral blood was sampled, and synovial fluid was additionally collected from ankylosing spondylitis patients. In total, the full study cohort was made up of some 100 healthy donors and 20 to 25 ankylosing spondylitis patients.

The instrument was an Illumina HiSeq 2500. Quantitative 5'-RACE with molecular barcodes was used to prepare TCR beta libraries. On the study's bioinformatics: A new computational method based on a probabilistic model of VDJ rearrangement was used to identify disease-linked TCR variants. TCRdb reworked the public reads: Q25 trimming with fastp, MiXCR clone assembly, productive beta chains retained. CDR3 protein sequences are deduplicated, and each keeps its most common genes and DNA. The V and J calls, along with clone size, are taken from TCRdb and not from the paper's own processing. A total of a few hundred thousand distinct CDR3 sequences appear in this sample, about 10% of them only once. 6% to 8.5% of the sample belongs to the ten largest clones. Notes on this clonotype: The antigen it binds to is not known. Per-nucleotide qualities are absent, and no much larger clonotype sits a single base away.

CDR1 and CDR2, per the germline V gene, are MNHEY and SVGEGT. Measured from the cysteine to the phenylalanine, the CDR3 is 16 residues long. The only DNA kept is the CDR3, 48 bases in frame from the first base. For this chain, trimming is 6 bases at the V end and 8 bases at the J end, and the number of junction bases without a gene match is 15. Study-wide findings and limitations: A TCR beta motif made up of several highly homologous amino acid variants appeared to be characteristic of blood from ankylosing spondylitis patients. A CD8+ phenotype was shown by the disease-linked clones, which were found at relatively low frequencies in peripheral blood. Some motif variants were previously reported in synovial fluid and blood of reactive arthritis patients, suggesting common disease-initiation mechanisms. According to the report, matched synovial fluid samples from ankylosing spondylitis patients were significantly enriched for the disease-linked clones.

This receptor chain uses TRBV6-2 or TRBV6-3 and TRBJ1-3; 8 bases in the middle match TRBD1. The source of this sequence is a male donor with ankylosing spondylitis or in good health (not recorded which). The specimen sequenced was blood, either unsorted or a sorted T cell fraction (not recorded which). The CDR3 has the sequence CASSPETPDRVDTIYF. DNA sequence: TGTGCCAGCAGCCCGGAAACGCCGGACAGGGTGGACACCATATATTTT.